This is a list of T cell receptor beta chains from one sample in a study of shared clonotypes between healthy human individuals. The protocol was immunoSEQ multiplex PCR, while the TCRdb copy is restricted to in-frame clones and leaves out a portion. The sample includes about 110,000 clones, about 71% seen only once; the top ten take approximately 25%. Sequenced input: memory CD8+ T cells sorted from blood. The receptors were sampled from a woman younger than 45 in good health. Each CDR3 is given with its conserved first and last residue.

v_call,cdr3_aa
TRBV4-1,CASSQVRGAPLAFF
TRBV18,CASSPRGSYEQYF
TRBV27,CASMSSGPYEQYF
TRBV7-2,CASSLEASGQGIETQYF
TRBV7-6,CASSWGQGALGDNEQFF
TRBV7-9,CASGQTGNYGYTF
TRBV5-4,CASSWGLGNTEAFF
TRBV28,CASSLVGEPYNEQFF
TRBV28,CASTPGQGRANYGYTF
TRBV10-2,CASTRDRGNTGELFF
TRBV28,CASSLLFSGAGLEQYF
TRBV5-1,CASGLGPSNYEQYF
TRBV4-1,CASSPVKEAGELFF